These 13 T cell receptor beta chains were all obtained from the same sample, sequenced in a study of Graves' ophthalmopathy and Graves' hyperthyroidism. From RNA, the CDR3 regions of TCR beta chains were amplified and sequenced. The workflow started with a first-round RT-PCR run with HTBI primers and then moved on to a second-round multiplex PCR. TCRdb recomputed calls from the multiplex PCR reads with MiXCR, one row per CDR3 protein. Among roughly 160,000 distinct CDR3 sequences listed, 39% were seen once. The sequencing sample was made of peripheral blood. The origin of the receptors is a man younger than 45 with Graves' ophthalmopathy.

DNA of the CDR3: TGTGCCAGCAGTTTAGATGGGGCAACGGTTCATGGCTACACCTTC. Protein sequence: CASSLDGATVHGYTF. V usage is TRBV12-3 or TRBV12-4 and J usage is TRBJ1-2; TRBD1 is a possible D gene (5 bases). V was clipped by 1 base and J by 6 bases, with 15 bases between them. The CDR3 contains 15 residues.

The chain has TRBV6-1 and TRBJ1-2, with a weak D call TRBD1 (5 bases). The V and J ends lost 6 bases and 7 bases respectively, with 18 bases between them. Germline CDR1 reads MNHNS; CDR2 reads SASEGT. This CDR3 is 14 amino acids long. The CDR3 here is CASRRERGESGYTF. DNA of the CDR3: TGTGCCAGCAGGAGGGAGAGGGGCGAGAGTGGCTACACCTTC.

This chain links TRBV27 with TRBJ2-7; 9 bases map to TRBD1. CDR1 MNHEY and CDR2 SMNVEV come from the germline V gene (reference sequence). The CDR3 runs to 16 residues. The V segment lost 10 bases and the J segment 5 bases; nucleotides outside the gene matches: 18. In DNA form, the CDR3 reads TGTGCCACCAGGACTATCGGGAGACAGGGGGGCCACGAGCAGTACTTC. Translated: CATRTIGRQGGHEQYF.

This clonotype was detected many times. The chain employs TRBV12-3 or TRBV12-4 and TRBJ1-5, with a possible D match to TRBD1 (5 bases). The CDR3 length is 14 residues. V was cut by 2 bases and J by 7 bases, with 12 bases left in between. In DNA form, the CDR3 reads TGTGCCAGCAGTTTAATGGGGGGGGGGCAGCCCCAGCATTTT. Amino acids: CASSLMGGGQPQHF.

This sequence joins TRBV10-3 and TRBJ2-7; D is possibly TRBD2 (5 bases). The CDR3 runs 16 residues. Germline CDR1 ENHRY, CDR2 SYGVKD. Trimming removed 0 bases at V and 0 bases at J, with 12 bases between. Written as DNA, the CDR3 is TGTGCCATCAGTGAGTCTGGAGGATTAAGCTCCTACGAGCAGTACTTC. This translates into CAISESGGLSSYEQYF.

The CDR3 nucleotides read TGTGCCAGCAGCCAGGCGACTAGCGGGGGGTTCGACGAGCAGTACTTC. Translation: CASSQATSGGFDEQYF. The chain employs TRBV4-2 and TRBJ2-7; TRBD2 matches 13 bases. The germline V gene encodes CDR1 LGHNA and CDR2 YNFKEQ. Unmatched junction bases numbered 7, after V lost 3 bases and J lost 5 bases. CDR3 length equals 16 residues.

The V gene is TRBV6-1, the J gene TRBJ1-5; D may be TRBD1 (5 bases). V lost 7 bases and J lost 1, with 8 bases in between. The CDR3 runs 13 residues. CDR1 and CDR2 from the germline V gene are MNHNS and SASEGT. CDR3 in amino acids: CASTPGSNQPQHF. The CDR3 nucleotides read TGTGCCAGCACCCCAGGGAGCAATCAGCCCCAGCATTTT.

This clonotype was seen a few times. J is TRBJ1-2 and V is TRBV7-2; D unresolved. There are 12 residues in the CDR3. Germline V lookup: CDR1 SGHTA, CDR2 FQGNSA. Trimming removed 5 bases from V and 4 bases from J, with 8 bases in between. The CDR3 spells CASSPNGYGYTF. The CDR3 region has the DNA TGTGCCAGCAGCCCGAATGGCTATGGCTACACCTTC.

This clonotype has a count of ten or more. The V call is TRBV30, the J call TRBJ1-2; 7 nucleotides match TRBD1. Per germline, CDR1 GTSNPN and CDR2 SVGIG (reference sequence). With 0 bases clipped from V and 4 bases from J, the junction kept 8 bases outside the gene matches. The CDR3 spans 15 residues. The CDR3 region is CAWSVQGKLGYGYTF. Written as DNA, the CDR3 is TGTGCCTGGAGTGTACAGGGGAAATTAGGCTATGGCTACACCTTC.

The chain is built from TRBV24-1 and TRBJ2-5; TRBD1 is a possible D gene (5 bases). This CDR3 has 15 amino acids. The germline V gene has CDR1 KGHDR and CDR2 SFDVKD. V was shortened by 1 base and J by 2 bases, with 10 bases between the two germline ends. CDR3 DNA: TGTGCCACCAGTGATTTTCTAGGGGCGCAAGAGACCCAGTACTTC. This sequence encodes CATSDFLGAQETQYF.

This clonotype appeared many times. The chain links TRBV6-2 or TRBV6-3 to TRBJ1-2; no definite D call. Germline V gene sequence: CDR1 MNHEY, CDR2 SVGEGT. Trimming took off 6 bases at V and 4 bases at J, with 12 bases between the two ends. The CDR3 contains 13 residues. For the CDR3, the DNA is TGTGCCAGCAGCTCATTTGGCCCCTATGGCTACACCTTC. This translates into CASSSFGPYGYTF.

This clonotype was counted many times. This chain connects TRBV28 to TRBJ2-4, with D perhaps assigned TRBD1 or TRBD2 (6 bases each). The CDR3 loop spans 15 amino acids. V dropped 5 bases and J dropped 7 bases, with 18 bases sitting between them. In germline, CDR1 is MDHEN, CDR2 SYDVKM. The CDR3 loop is CASSPAAGDWNIQYF. In nucleotides, the CDR3 is TGTGCCAGCAGTCCCGCGGCAGGGGACTGGAACATTCAGTACTTC.

This rearrangement joins TRBV19 to TRBJ2-5; the match to TRBD1 covers 11 bases. The CDR3 runs to 20 residues. Looked up from germline, CDR1 is LNHDA and CDR2 is SQIVND (reference sequence). After removal of 5 bases from V and 2 bases from J, the junction contained 19 bases not matched to a gene. The CDR3 spells CASSPPPGQGAPQLQETQYF. The CDR3 nucleotides read TGTGCCAGTAGTCCCCCTCCCGGACAGGGGGCCCCACAACTTCAAGAGACCCAGTACTTC.